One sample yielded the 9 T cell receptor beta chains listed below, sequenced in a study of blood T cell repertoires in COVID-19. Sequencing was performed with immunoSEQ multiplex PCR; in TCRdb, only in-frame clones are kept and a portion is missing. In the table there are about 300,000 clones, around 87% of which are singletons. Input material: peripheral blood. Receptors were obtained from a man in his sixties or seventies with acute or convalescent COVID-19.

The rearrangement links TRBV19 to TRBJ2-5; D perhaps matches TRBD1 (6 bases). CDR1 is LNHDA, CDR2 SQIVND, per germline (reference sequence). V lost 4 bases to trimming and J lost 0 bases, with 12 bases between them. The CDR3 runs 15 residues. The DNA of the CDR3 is TGTGCCAGTAGTAGTATGACAGGTTACCAAGAGACCCAGTACTTC. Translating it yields CASSSMTGYQETQYF.

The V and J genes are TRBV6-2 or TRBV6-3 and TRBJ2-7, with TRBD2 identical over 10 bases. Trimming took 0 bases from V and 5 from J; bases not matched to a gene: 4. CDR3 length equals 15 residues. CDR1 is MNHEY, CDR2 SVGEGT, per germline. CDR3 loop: CASSYSGTSVHEQYF. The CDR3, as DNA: TGTGCCAGCAGTTACTCCGGGACTAGCGTCCACGAGCAGTACTTC.

CDR3 amino acids: CASSYSPTYEQYF. The CDR3 DNA is TGTGCCAGCAGCTATAGTCCCACCTACGAGCAGTACTTC. The chain is built from TRBV28 and TRBJ2-7, with D unclear. This CDR3 has 13 residues. The germline V and J ends were trimmed by 6 bases and 2 bases, with 11 bases remaining between them. Germline V CDR1 and CDR2: MDHEN, SYDVKM.

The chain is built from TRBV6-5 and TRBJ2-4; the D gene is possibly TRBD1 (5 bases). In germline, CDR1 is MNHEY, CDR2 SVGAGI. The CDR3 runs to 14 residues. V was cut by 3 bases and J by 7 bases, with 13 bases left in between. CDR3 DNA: TGTGCCAGCAGTTATGTTGCAGGGTCTAACATTCAGTACTTC. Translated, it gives CASSYVAGSNIQYF.

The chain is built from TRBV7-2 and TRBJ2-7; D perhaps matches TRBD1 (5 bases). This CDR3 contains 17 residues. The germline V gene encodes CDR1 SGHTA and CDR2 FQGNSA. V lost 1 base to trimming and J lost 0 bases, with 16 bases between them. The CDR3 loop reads CASSLVSQGPTSYEQYF. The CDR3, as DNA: TGTGCCAGCAGCTTAGTTTCGCAGGGTCCAACCTCCTACGAGCAGTACTTC.

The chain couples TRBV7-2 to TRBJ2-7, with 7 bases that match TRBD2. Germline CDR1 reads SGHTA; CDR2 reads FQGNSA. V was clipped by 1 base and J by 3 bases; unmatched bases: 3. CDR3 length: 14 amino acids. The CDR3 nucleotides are TGTGCCAGCAGCTTAGTGGCGGGGGACTACGAGCAGTACTTC. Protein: CASSLVAGDYEQYF.

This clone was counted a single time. CDR3 residues: CASSPSTGSPEAFF. CDR3 nucleotides: TGTGCCAGCAGCCCCTCGACAGGGTCCCCTGAAGCTTTCTTT. The chain uses TRBV7-3 and TRBJ1-1; 7 nucleotides agree with TRBD1. V lost 5 bases, J lost 6 bases, and 9 bases stayed unmatched. The CDR3 length is 14 residues. Germline V lookup: CDR1 SGHTA, CDR2 FQGTGA.

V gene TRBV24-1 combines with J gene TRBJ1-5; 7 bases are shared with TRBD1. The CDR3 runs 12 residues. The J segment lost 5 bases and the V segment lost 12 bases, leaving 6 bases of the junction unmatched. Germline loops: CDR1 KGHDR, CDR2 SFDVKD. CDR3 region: CASRGLDQPQHF. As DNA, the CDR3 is TGTGCCTCGAGGGGGCTGGATCAGCCCCAGCATTTT.

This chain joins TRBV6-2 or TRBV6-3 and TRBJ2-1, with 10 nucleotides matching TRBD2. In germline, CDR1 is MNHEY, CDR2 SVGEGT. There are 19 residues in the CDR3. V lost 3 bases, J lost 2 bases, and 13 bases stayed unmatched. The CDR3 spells CASSYRAVLGLAPYNEQFF. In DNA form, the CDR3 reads TGTGCCAGCAGTTATAGGGCCGTACTGGGACTAGCGCCCTACAATGAGCAGTTCTTC.